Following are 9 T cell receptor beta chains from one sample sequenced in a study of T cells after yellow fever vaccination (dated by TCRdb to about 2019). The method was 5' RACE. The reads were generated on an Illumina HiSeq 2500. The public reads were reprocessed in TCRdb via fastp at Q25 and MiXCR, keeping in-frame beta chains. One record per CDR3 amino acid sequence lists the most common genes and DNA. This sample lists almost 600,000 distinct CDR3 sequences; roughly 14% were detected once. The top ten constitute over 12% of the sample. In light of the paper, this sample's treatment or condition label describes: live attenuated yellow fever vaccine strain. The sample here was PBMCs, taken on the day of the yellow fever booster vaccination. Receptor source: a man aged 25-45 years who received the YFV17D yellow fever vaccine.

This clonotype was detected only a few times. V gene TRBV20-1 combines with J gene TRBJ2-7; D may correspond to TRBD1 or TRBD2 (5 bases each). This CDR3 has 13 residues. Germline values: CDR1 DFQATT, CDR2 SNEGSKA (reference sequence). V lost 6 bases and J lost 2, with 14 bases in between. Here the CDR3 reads CSAWDREAYEQYF. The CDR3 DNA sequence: TGCAGTGCCTGGGACCGAGAGGCCTACGAGCAGTACTTC.

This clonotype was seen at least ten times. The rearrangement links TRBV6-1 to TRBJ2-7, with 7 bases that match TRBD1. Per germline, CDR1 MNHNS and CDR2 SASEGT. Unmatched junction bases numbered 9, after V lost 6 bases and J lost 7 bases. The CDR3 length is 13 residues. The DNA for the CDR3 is TGTGCCAGCAGCCCGACAGGGCCTGGAGAGCAGTACTTC. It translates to CASSPTGPGEQYF.

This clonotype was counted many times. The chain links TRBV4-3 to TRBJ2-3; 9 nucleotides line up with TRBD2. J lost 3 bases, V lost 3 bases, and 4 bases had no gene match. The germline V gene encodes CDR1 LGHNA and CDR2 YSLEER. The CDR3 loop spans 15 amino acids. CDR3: CASSHGLASTDTQYF. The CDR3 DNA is TGCGCCAGCAGCCACGGACTAGCGTCTACAGATACGCAGTATTTT.

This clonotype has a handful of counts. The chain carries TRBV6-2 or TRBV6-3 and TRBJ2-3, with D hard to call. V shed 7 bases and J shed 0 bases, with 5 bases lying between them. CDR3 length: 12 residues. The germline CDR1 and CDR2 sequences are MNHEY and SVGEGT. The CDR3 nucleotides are TGTGCCAGCAAGGAGAGCACAGATACGCAGTATTTT. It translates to CASKESTDTQYF.

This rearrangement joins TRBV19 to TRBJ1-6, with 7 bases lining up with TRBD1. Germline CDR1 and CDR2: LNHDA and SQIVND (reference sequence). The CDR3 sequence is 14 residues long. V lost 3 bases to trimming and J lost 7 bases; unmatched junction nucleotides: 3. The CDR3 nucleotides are TGTGCCAGTAGTATGGGACAGACGAATTCACCCCTCCACTTT. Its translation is CASSMGQTNSPLHF.

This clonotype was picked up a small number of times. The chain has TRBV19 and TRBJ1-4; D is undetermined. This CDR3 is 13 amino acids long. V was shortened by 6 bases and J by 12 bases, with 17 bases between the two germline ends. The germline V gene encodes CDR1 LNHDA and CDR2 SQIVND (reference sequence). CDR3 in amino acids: CASSLTPLKELFF. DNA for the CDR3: TGTGCCAGTAGCCTGACACCCCTAAAGGAACTGTTTTTT.

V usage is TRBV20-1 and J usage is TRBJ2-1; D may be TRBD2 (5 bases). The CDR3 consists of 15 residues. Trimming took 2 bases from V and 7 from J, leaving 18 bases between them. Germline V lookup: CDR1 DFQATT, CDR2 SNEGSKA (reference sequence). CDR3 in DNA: TGCAGTGCTAGATCTATAGCGACCCTGTGGAATGAGCAGTTCTTC. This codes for CSARSIATLWNEQFF.

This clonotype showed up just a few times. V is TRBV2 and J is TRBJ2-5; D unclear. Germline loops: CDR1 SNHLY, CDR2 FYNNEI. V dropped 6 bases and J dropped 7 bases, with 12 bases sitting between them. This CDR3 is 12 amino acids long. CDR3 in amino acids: CASSLGSRTQYF. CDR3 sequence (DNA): TGTGCCAGCAGCTTGGGTTCTAGGACCCAGTACTTC.

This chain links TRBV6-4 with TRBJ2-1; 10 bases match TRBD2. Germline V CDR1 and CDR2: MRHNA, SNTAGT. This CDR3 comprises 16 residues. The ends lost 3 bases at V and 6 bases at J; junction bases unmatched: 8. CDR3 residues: CASSEFASGSPNEQFF. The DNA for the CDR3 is TGTGCCAGCAGTGAATTCGCTAGCGGGAGCCCCAATGAGCAGTTCTTC.